The 2 T cell receptor delta chains in this list originate from one sample, sequenced in a study of gamma-delta chains in newborns, infants, children. TCRdb used CATT to re-call clones from the reads. Of around 12,000 delta-chain clones detected, 3.5% appear once; the ten largest clones hold around 8.6%. The sequenced sample was blood. These receptors were taken from a child who was a newborn, infant or young child, either healthy, febrile or measles-vaccinated (not recorded which).

Comments on this clone: This CDR3 is also generated by other DNA sequences in the sample. V and J are TRDV1 and TRDJ1, with unresolved D. Germline CDR1 reads TSWWSYY; CDR2 reads QGS. Trimming left V 3 bases short and J 4 bases short, with 21 bases between. The CDR3 covers 17 residues. CDR3 protein: CALGDFPYSGSVDKLIF. The CDR3 bases are TGTGCTCTTGGGGATTTCCCGTATTCCGGTTCGGTCGATAAACTCATCTTT.

This clone has only a few counts. The chain joins TRDV1 to TRDJ1; the match to TRDD2 covers 9 bases. J lost 1 base, V lost 6 bases, and 3 bases had no gene match. Germline lookup yields CDR1 TSWWSYY and CDR2 QGS. This CDR3 is 14 amino acids long. CDR3 nucleotides: TGTGCTCTTGGAGGCCTTCCTACCACCGATAAACTCATCTTT. Translated, it gives CALGGLPTTDKLIF.